What follows is one TCR beta chain and its context. The junction differs from germline at one of its ends, possibly a read error. The data originate from a study of blood T cell repertoires in COVID-19. Study-level information: Sites across the United States, Italy and Spain contributed samples from acute and convalescent COVID-19.

The germline V gene has CDR1 LGHNA and CDR2 YNFKEQ. CDR3 length: 17 amino acids. Sequenced by immunoSEQ multiplex PCR; TCRdb stores in-frame clones only, minus some. The sample holds around 150,000 clones, roughly four fifths seen once. The origin of this receptor is a woman aged 80 or over with acute or convalescent COVID-19. The sample consisted of peripheral blood. The chain combines TRBV4-2 with TRBJ2-1, with TRBD2 identical over 14 bases. The CDR3, as DNA: TGTGCCAGCAGCCAAGAGGGGGCTATGACTAGCGGGAGGGACCTTATCTTC. This codes for CASSQEGAMTSGRDLIF.